A selection of T cell receptor beta chains follows, all from one sample in a study of breast tumors, draining lymph nodes, adjacent tissues. TCRdb re-analysed the multiplex PCR reads in MiXCR, keeping a single row per CDR3 protein. Here the sample spans 180,000 or so distinct CDR3 sequences, approximately 30% being singletons. Specimen: axillary lymph node tissue. The receptors shown here come from a female donor with breast cancer. Some clones in this sample may be carry-over from other donors' samples. Both conserved end residues are part of each CDR3. D genes are given only for firm matches. The size of a clone is reported for some rows only, either as once, few or many, or as a class for expanded clones.

NA,15,TRBV9,TRBJ2-7,many,CASSFSHGGGYEQYF,TGTGCCAGCAGCTTTAGCCATGGGGGTGGCTACGAGCAGTACTTC
TRBD1,15,TRBV27,TRBJ2-3,few,CASSLDRESTDTQYF,TGTGCCAGCAGTTTGGACAGGGAGAGCACAGATACGCAGTATTTT
NA,16,TRBV7-8,TRBJ1-3,many,CASSYATGNSGNTIYF,TGTGCCAGCAGCTACGCGACAGGAAACTCTGGAAACACCATATATTTT
NA,13,TRBV20-1,TRBJ1-5,NA,CSATGRPNQPQHF,TGCAGTGCCACCGGGAGGCCCAATCAGCCCCAGCATTTT
NA,13,TRBV30,TRBJ2-2,many,CAWSWGRTGELFF,TGTGCCTGGAGTTGGGGGAGGACCGGGGAGCTGTTTTTT
NA,12,TRBV3-1,TRBJ2-1,many,CASGRRLNEQFF,TGTGCCAGCGGCCGAAGACTCAATGAGCAATTCTTC
NA,16,TRBV6-6,TRBJ2-5,many,CASSSPVRLGRETQYF,TGTGCCAGCAGTTCCCCCGTTAGGTTAGGAAGAGAGACCCAGTACTTC
NA,13,TRBV27,TRBJ2-1,many,CASSLWAWSEQFF,TGTGCCAGCAGTTTGTGGGCATGGAGTGAGCAGTTCTTC
NA,14,TRBV2,TRBJ1-1,few,CASSETKVDTEAFF,TGTGCCAGCAGTGAAACCAAAGTGGACACTGAAGCTTTCTTT
TRBD2,15,TRBV29-1,TRBJ2-5,NA,CSVAGTSGSGETQYF,TGCAGCGTTGCGGGGACTAGCGGGAGTGGAGAGACCCAGTACTTC
NA,16,TRBV20-1,TRBJ2-3,many,CSARNPGLETTDTQYF,TGCAGTGCTAGAAACCCGGGCCTCGAAACCACAGATACGCAGTATTTT
TRBD1,15,TRBV5-1,TRBJ1-1,NA,CASSRTGEGATEAFF,TGCGCCAGCAGCCGGACAGGGGAGGGAGCCACTGAAGCTTTCTTT
TRBD1,14,TRBV7-9,TRBJ2-5,few,CASSDRDSQETQYF,TGTGCCAGCAGCGACCGGGACAGTCAAGAGACCCAGTACTTC
TRBD1,15,TRBV2,TRBJ2-3,NA,CASSAGTGGPDTQYF,TGTGCCAGCAGTGCCGGGACAGGGGGCCCAGATACGCAGTATTTT
TRBD1,15,TRBV20-1,TRBJ2-7,many,CSAFPGQEASEKQYF,TGCAGTGCCTTCCCCGGACAGGAGGCCTCTGAGAAGCAGTACTTC
TRBD1,13,TRBV20-1,TRBJ1-2,few,CSARELGGYAYTF,TGCAGTGCTAGAGAGCTAGGGGGCTATGCCTACACCTTC
TRBD2,17,TRBV14,TRBJ2-1,NA,CASSQGTSGKSYTEQFF,TGTGCCAGCAGCCAGGGGACTAGCGGGAAATCCTACACTGAGCAGTTCTTC
NA,16,TRBV6-5,TRBJ2-1,many,CASSTPTRDRYNEQFF,TGTGCCAGCAGCACTCCCACTAGGGACCGCTACAATGAGCAGTTCTTC
TRBD1,17,TRBV3-1,TRBJ2-4,few,CASSPGQGRGAKNIQYF,TGCGCCAGCAGCCCAGGACAGGGGAGGGGAGCCAAAAACATTCAGTACTTC
TRBD1,15,TRBV6-6,TRBJ1-2,NA,CASSRGQLANYGYTF,TGTGCCAGCAGTCGGGGACAGTTAGCTAACTATGGCTACACCTTC
NA,14,TRBV5-4,TRBJ2-5,NA,CASSHRATQETQYF,TGTGCCAGCAGCCACCGGGCGACCCAAGAGACCCAGTACTTC
NA,15,TRBV7-9,TRBJ1-2,few,CASSLGGGINYGYPF,TGTGCCAGCAGCTTAGGGGGGGGGATTAACTATGGCTACCCCTTC
NA,16,TRBV7-2,TRBJ2-2,many,CASSFRGGLNTGELFF,TGTGCCAGCAGCTTTCGTGGCGGGTTGAACACCGGGGAGCTGTTTTTT
NA,15,TRBV6-5,TRBJ2-5,many,CASSQQGTTGETQYF,TGTGCCAGCAGTCAACAGGGAACAACAGGGGAGACCCAGTACTTC
TRBD1,15,TRBV6-5,TRBJ1-3,many,CASSFDRGSENTIYF,TGTGCCAGCAGCTTCGACAGGGGGAGCGAAAACACCATATATTTT
NA,13,TRBV5-1,TRBJ2-1,many,CASSLGAYNEQFF,TGCGCCAGCAGCTTGGGGGCCTACAATGAGCAGTTCTTC
NA,15,TRBV5-1,TRBJ1-1,NA,CASRKGGGTNTEAFF,TGCGCCAGCAGAAAGGGGGGCGGGACAAACACTGAAGCTTTCTTT
TRBD1,16,TRBV10-3,TRBJ2-1,NA,CAISQDRDSSPNEQFF,TGTGCCATCAGTCAGGACAGGGACAGCTCTCCCAATGAGCAGTTCTTC
NA,13,TRBV2,TRBJ2-1,NA,CASSATTYNEQFF,TGTGCCAGCAGTGCGACTACTTACAATGAGCAGTTCTTC
TRBD2,16,TRBV2,TRBJ2-5,many,CASSPEGLAGVETQYF,TGTGCCAGCAGCCCCGAGGGACTAGCGGGAGTGGAGACCCAGTACTTC
NA,15,TRBV6-4,TRBJ2-7,NA,CASSLRQALSYEQYF,TGCGCCAGCAGTCTCAGACAGGCCCTCTCCTACGAGCAGTACTTC
NA,16,TRBV18,TRBJ2-7,NA,CASSPGHSTSSYGQYF,TGTGCCAGCTCACCCGGACACTCAACGAGCTCCTACGGGCAGTACTTC
NA,15,TRBV4-3,TRBJ2-3,many,CASSQQGTGTDTQYF,TGCGCCAGCAGCCAACAAGGTACTGGCACAGATACGCAGTATTTT
NA,13,TRBV2,TRBJ2-7,many,CASSSDRSYEQYF,TGTGCCAGCAGTTCCGACAGGTCCTACGAGCAGTACTTC
NA,13,TRBV6-1,TRBJ1-3,NA,CASRASSGDTIYF,TGTGCCAGCAGAGCGAGCTCTGGAGACACCATATATTTT
NA,14,TRBV7-2,TRBJ2-3,many,CASSPPPSTDTQYF,TGTGCCAGCAGTCCGCCCCCTAGCACAGATACGCAGTATTTT
TRBD1,12,TRBV20-1,TRBJ1-4,NA,CSAGTEDEKLFF,TGCAGTGCCGGGACAGAGGATGAAAAACTGTTTTTT
NA,13,TRBV2,TRBJ2-3,NA,CASHSQGTDTQYF,TGTGCTAGTCATTCCCAGGGCACAGATACGCAGTATTTT
NA,12,TRBV19,TRBJ1-6,medium-sized,CASSTRVSPLHF,TGTGCCAGTAGTACAAGGGTTTCACCCCTCCACTTT
NA,14,TRBV19,TRBJ2-4,NA,CASSIGGAKNIQYF,TGTGCCAGTAGTATAGGCGGGGCCAAAAACATTCAGTACTTC
NA,14,TRBV19,TRBJ1-5,many,CASSIMRGNQPQHF,TGTGCCAGTAGTATCATGAGAGGCAATCAGCCCCAGCATTTT
NA,13,TRBV19,TRBJ1-1,NA,CASSKWRNTEAFF,TGTGCCAGTAGTAAGTGGAGGAACACTGAAGCTTTCTTT
TRBD1,16,TRBV14,TRBJ2-4,few,CASSPTSQGARNIQYF,TGTGCCAGCAGTCCCACCTCTCAGGGGGCGAGAAACATTCAGTACTTC
NA,14,TRBV2,TRBJ1-5,many,CASRYGTRNQPQHF,TGTGCCAGCAGGTATGGGACAAGAAATCAGCCCCAGCATTTT
NA,13,TRBV20-1,TRBJ1-4,many,CSATRGGNEKLFF,TGCAGTGCTACGAGGGGGGGTAATGAAAAACTGTTTTTT
TRBD1,16,TRBV6-1,TRBJ2-1,many,CASSEGFSGQGYEQFF,TGTGCCAGCAGTGAAGGTTTTAGCGGACAGGGGTATGAGCAGTTCTTC
TRBD2,19,TRBV5-1,TRBJ2-1,many,CASSWSGLAGGSSYNEQFF,TGCGCCAGCAGCTGGTCGGGACTAGCGGGGGGCAGCTCCTACAATGAGCAGTTCTTC
NA,16,TRBV5-4,TRBJ2-4,once,CASSLEGTRAKNIQYF,TGTGCCAGCAGCTTGGAGGGGACGAGGGCCAAAAACATTCAGTACTTC
NA,13,TRBV5-1,TRBJ2-5,many,CASSFSAQETQYF,TGCGCCAGCAGTTTTAGCGCCCAAGAGACCCAGTACTTC
NA,15,TRBV15,TRBJ2-1,NA,CATSRESGDYNEQFF,TGTGCCACCAGCAGAGAATCCGGTGATTACAATGAGCAGTTCTTC
NA,15,TRBV7-9,TRBJ1-4,many,CASSLNAGPNEKLFF,TGTGCCAGCAGCTTAAATGCAGGGCCGAATGAAAAACTGTTTTTT